This entry features one T cell receptor (beta chain) sequence. The antigen remains unidentified. This sample was taken from a study of Graves' ophthalmopathy and Graves' hyperthyroidism. Whole-study findings and limits: Most thyroid clonotypes expanded beyond 0.001 frequency were also found in blood.

Germline assignment: CDR1 SEHNR and CDR2 FQNEAQ (reference sequence). This CDR3 spans 13 amino acids. Trimming shortened V by 5 bases and J by 10 bases, and 18 bases separated the two germline ends. RNA served as the template for amplifying TCR beta CDR3 regions. After a first-round RT-PCR with HTBI primers, a second-round multiplex PCR was run. TCRdb used MiXCR to reprocess the multiplex PCR reads, holding one entry per CDR3 protein. The sample lists roughly 350,000 distinct CDR3 sequences; roughly 17% were seen once. By definition, stable hyperthyroidism involved no ophthalmopathy within 18 months of follow-up. Clinical symptoms, serum thyroxine, TRAb, thyroid ultrasound and orbital computed tomography determined diagnosis. PBMCs were density-gradient isolated from around 9.2 ml fresh blood.

The source is an adult woman with stable Graves' hyperthyroidism. The material sequenced was peripheral blood. The chain is built from TRBV7-9 and TRBJ2-7; D unclear. CDR3 sequence reads: CASSPRCSTDQYF. CDR3 nucleotide sequence: TGTGCCAGCAGCCCCAGGTGTTCGACTGATCAGTACTTC.